Shown below are 28 T cell receptor beta chains from a single sample sequenced in a study of cytomegalovirus exposure and HLA in healthy donors. PCR was performed using 60 Vbeta and 13 Jbeta primers. The assay was immunoSEQ multiplex PCR, and TCRdb's table has in-frame clones only and misses some. The table records 99,000 or so clones, around 63% of them present only once. The sample was PBMCs. These receptors originate from a man aged 25-40 years in good health and CMV-seronegative.

This rearrangement joins TRBV27 to TRBJ2-7, with 11 bases aligning to TRBD2. There are 16 residues in the CDR3. Germline V gene data show CDR1 as MNHEY and CDR2 as SMNVEV (reference sequence). J lost 2 bases, V lost 5 bases, and 8 bases had no gene match. CDR3 nucleotide sequence: TGTGCCAGCAGTCCGCTCGGGACTAGCGGAACCTACGAGCAGTACTTC. Translation gives CASSPLGTSGTYEQYF.

The V call is TRBV4-1, the J call TRBJ1-2; 11 nucleotides match TRBD1. The CDR3 contains 16 residues. Germline CDR1 and CDR2: MGHRA and YSYEKL. The ends lost 1 base at V and 4 bases at J; junction bases unmatched: 5. In DNA, the CDR3 is TGCGCCAGCAGCCAAGGGACAGGGGGCGCCGGCTATGGCTACACCTTC. Translation gives CASSQGTGGAGYGYTF.

The CDR3: CASSASDATNEKLFF. CDR3 DNA: TGCGCCAGCAGTGCCTCAGATGCAACTAATGAAAAACTGTTTTTT. The V and J genes are TRBV10-2 and TRBJ1-4; D gene ambiguous. The CDR3 sequence is 15 residues long. Germline V CDR1 and CDR2: WSHSY, SAAADI. Between the trimmed V and J ends, which lost 4 bases and 0 bases, there was a span of 9 bases.

The V gene is TRBV15, the J gene TRBJ1-1; D is uncertain. Germline V gene lookup returns CDR1 LNHNV and CDR2 YYDKDF (reference sequence). V lost 6 bases and J lost 0, with 8 bases in between. The CDR3 covers 13 residues. The CDR3 region has the DNA TGTGCCACCAGGGGCAGACTGAACACTGAAGCTTTCTTT. Translating it yields CATRGRLNTEAFF.

J is TRBJ2-5 and V is TRBV6-1, with 10 nucleotides matching TRBD1. This CDR3 is built from 16 residues. Per the germline V gene, CDR1 is MNHNS and CDR2 is SASEGT. V was clipped by 3 bases and J by 4 bases; unmatched bases: 8. The CDR3, as DNA: TGTGCCAGCAGTGAGGACAGGGGGGTTGTATTAGAGACCCAGTACTTC. Translating gives CASSEDRGVVLETQYF.

The chain links TRBV28 to TRBJ2-5, with TRBD1 as a possible D gene (6 bases). The DNA end lines up better with TRBJ2-7; the J call may be wrong. Germline lookup yields CDR1 MDHEN and CDR2 SYDVKM. The CDR3 is 14 amino acids. For the CDR3, the DNA is TGTGCCAGCAGTGTTTTGGACAGCTCCTACGAGCAGTACTTC. Its translation: CASSVLDSSYEQYF.

The CDR3: CASQDRGQNTEAFF. CDR3 nucleotides: TGTGCCAGCCAGGACAGGGGACAGAACACTGAAGCTTTCTTT. This sequence joins TRBV19 and TRBJ1-1; 9 bases map to TRBD1. V was pared by 9 bases and J by 1 base, with 6 bases of the junction left unmatched. CDR3 size: 14 residues. Looked up from germline, CDR1 is LNHDA and CDR2 is SQIVND (reference sequence).

V and J are TRBV5-1 and TRBJ1-2, with 11 bases fitting TRBD1. Germline V lookup: CDR1 SGHRS, CDR2 YFSETQ. J lost 6 bases, V lost 0 bases, and 1 base had no gene match. The CDR3 is made up of 14 amino acids. CDR3 in DNA: TGCGCCAGCAGCTTGGTGGGACAGGGGGATGGCTACACCTTC. Residues: CASSLVGQGDGYTF.

The rearrangement links TRBV9 to TRBJ1-4; unclear D gene. This CDR3 has 16 residues. Germline CDR1 and CDR2: SGDLS and YYNGEE. V was trimmed by 3 bases and J by 2 bases, leaving 14 bases between them. The CDR3 sequence is CASSGRPGTTNEKLFF. DNA for the CDR3: TGTGCCAGCAGCGGACGCCCGGGTACTACTAATGAAAAACTGTTTTTT.

The chain employs TRBV7-8 and TRBJ2-7, with TRBD1 matching over 9 bases. The V and J ends lost 5 bases and 2 bases, in that order; junction bases with no gene match: 10. Germline V lookup: CDR1 SGHVS, CDR2 FQNEAQ. The CDR3 sequence is 16 residues long. DNA for the CDR3: TGTGCCAGCAGCCAACTCCGGGACAGGGACCCCTACGAGCAGTACTTC. Translating it yields CASSQLRDRDPYEQYF.

This chain uses TRBV28 with TRBJ1-5; 8 bases map to TRBD1. Germline V CDR1 and CDR2: MDHEN, SYDVKM. CDR3 length: 13 residues. Trimming cost V 10 bases and J 1 base; bases outside gene matches: 3. CDR3 nucleotides: TGTGCCATCACAGGGGGAAGCAATCAGCCCCAGCATTTT. Translating it yields CAITGGSNQPQHF.

The chain joins TRBV11-1 to TRBJ2-1; 14 bases match TRBD2. V lost 2 bases, J lost 8 bases, and 8 bases stayed unmatched. This CDR3 contains 17 residues. Per germline, CDR1 SGHAT and CDR2 FQDESV (reference sequence). DNA of the CDR3: TGTGCCAGCAGCTTACGGGGACTAGCGGGAGAAGTGGATGAGCAGTTCTTC. It is translated as CASSLRGLAGEVDEQFF.

The chain has TRBV7-2 and TRBJ2-7; 10 positions match TRBD2. V gave up 5 bases and J gave up 0 bases; unmatched junction bases: 16. Per germline, CDR1 SGHTA and CDR2 FQGNSA. The CDR3 extends over 19 amino acids. Here the CDR3 reads CASSERGASGRPSSYEQYF. CDR3 DNA sequence: TGTGCCAGCAGCGAACGAGGGGCTAGCGGGAGACCCAGCTCCTACGAGCAGTACTTC.

The chain recombines TRBV11-2 with TRBJ1-2; D is undetermined. Deletions cut 0 bases from V and 7 bases from J, with 15 bases between. The germline V gene has CDR1 SGHAT and CDR2 FQNNGV. This CDR3 has 15 amino acids. CDR3 amino acids: CASSLDLVLRGGYTF. As DNA, the CDR3 is TGTGCCAGCAGCTTAGATCTCGTTTTGAGAGGTGGCTACACCTTC.

This chain links TRBV25-1 with TRBJ2-1, with TRBD2 identical over 8 bases. V lost 1 base and J lost 6; bases outside the gene matches: 11. The CDR3 covers 17 residues. CDR1 MGHDK and CDR2 SYGVNS come from the germline V gene. The CDR3: CASSESPRGRTSNEQFF. Here the CDR3 DNA reads TGTGCCAGCAGTGAATCCCCCCGCGGGAGGACCTCCAATGAGCAGTTCTTC.

This clone was seen a handful of times. The V and J genes are TRBV27 and TRBJ2-5, with a possible D match to TRBD1 (5 bases). The germline V gene has CDR1 MNHEY and CDR2 SMNVEV (reference sequence). The ends were cut back, 2 bases at V and 5 bases at J, with 12 bases in the middle. CDR3 length: 14 residues. The chain's CDR3 is CASSLVGRAETQYF. The CDR3 bases are TGTGCCAGCAGTTTAGTGGGCAGGGCTGAGACCCAGTACTTC.

The V call is TRBV4-2, the J call TRBJ2-7; TRBD2 aligns across 11 bases. V lost 0 bases and J lost 4; bases outside the gene matches: 5. The germline CDR1 and CDR2 sequences are LGHNA and YNFKEQ. This CDR3 has 16 residues. CDR3 protein: CASSQDTSGSLYEQYF. CDR3 sequence (DNA): TGTGCCAGCAGCCAAGATACTAGCGGGAGCCTATACGAGCAGTACTTC.

The chain has TRBV11-3 and TRBJ2-7, with 13 bases aligning to TRBD2. This CDR3 has 18 amino acids. Looked up from germline, CDR1 is SGHNT and CDR2 is YENEEA. V was clipped by 1 base and J by 6 bases; unmatched bases: 12. The CDR3 DNA is TGTGCCAGCAGCTTAGGGGGGGGACTAGCGGGACAGCAGGGCGAGCAGTACTTC. Its protein product is CASSLGGGLAGQQGEQYF. Based on the CDR3 plus reference TRBV11-3 and TRBJ2-7, the full variable domain is EAGVVQSPRYKIIEKKQPVAFWCNPISGHNTLYWYLQNLGQGPELLIRYENEEAVDDSQLPKDRFSAERLKGVDSTLKIQPAELGDSAVYLCASSLGGGLAGQQGEQYFGPGTRLTVT.

This clone was detected once. This chain uses TRBV9 with TRBJ2-1, with TRBD2 matching 14 bases. Germline CDR1 reads SGDLS; CDR2 reads YYNGEE. This CDR3 contains 16 residues. With 1 base clipped from V and 7 bases from J, the junction kept 4 bases outside the gene matches. CDR3 sequence (DNA): TGTGCCAGCAGCGTACTGACTAGCGGGAGGGGGAATGAGCAGTTCTTC. Its protein is CASSVLTSGRGNEQFF.

V gene TRBV28 combines with J gene TRBJ2-7, with D possibly TRBD1 on 7 matching bases. In germline, CDR1 is MDHEN, CDR2 SYDVKM. V lost 4 bases, J lost 4 bases, and 14 bases lay in between. The CDR3 has 14 amino acids. The DNA for the CDR3 is TGTGCCAGCAGTTCACAGGGGAGGCTTTACGAGCAGTACTTC. This translates into CASSSQGRLYEQYF. Using reference TRBV28 and TRBJ2-7 for the parts outside the CDR3, the full variable domain is DVKVTQSSRYLVKRTGEKVFLECVQDMDHENMFWYRQDPGLGLRLIYFSYDVKMKEKGDIPEGYSVSREKKERFSLILESASTNQTSMYLCASSSQGRLYEQYFGPGTRLTVT.

The table lists this clone with a count of one. This chain joins TRBV4-1 and TRBJ2-1, with D perhaps matching TRBD1 (7 bases). The CDR3 extends over 14 amino acids. CDR1 MGHRA and CDR2 YSYEKL come from the germline V gene. V lost 0 bases, J lost 8 bases, and 11 bases lay in between. The CDR3 DNA follows: TGCGCCAGCAGCCAAGACGGAGGGGGCTATGAGCAGTTCTTC. This gives the protein CASSQDGGGYEQFF.

The chain couples TRBV28 to TRBJ2-7; D not resolved. Germline V gives CDR1 MDHEN, CDR2 SYDVKM. The CDR3 spans 11 residues. V shed 5 bases and J shed 4 bases, with 6 bases lying between them. The CDR3: CASSNRYEQYF. Written as DNA, the CDR3 is TGTGCCAGCAGTAATCGGTACGAGCAGTACTTC.

The rearrangement joins TRBV11-2 to TRBJ2-1; possibly TRBD2 for D (5 bases). Germline values: CDR1 SGHAT, CDR2 FQNNGV. Deletions cut 1 base from V and 3 bases from J, with 10 bases between. There are 15 residues in the CDR3. The CDR3 loop is CASSLALDYYNEQFF. CDR3 nucleotides: TGTGCCAGCAGCTTAGCCCTCGACTACTACAATGAGCAGTTCTTC.

The chain uses TRBV9 and TRBJ1-1, with D possibly matching TRBD1 (6 bases). The germline gives CDR1 SGDLS, CDR2 YYNGEE. Trimming left V 4 bases short and J 5 bases short, with 21 bases between. The CDR3 extends over 16 amino acids. CDR3 DNA: TGTGCCAGCAGCTACGTTTTATTAGGGGACACAACTGAAGCTTTCTTT. Its protein is CASSYVLLGDTTEAFF.

This rearrangement joins TRBV28 to TRBJ2-5, with 10 bases matching TRBD1. CDR1 is MDHEN, CDR2 SYDVKM, per germline. The CDR3 extends over 15 amino acids. The trim removed 4 bases at V and 4 bases at J, leaving 6 bases unmatched. CDR3 sequence reads: CASSSRQGAGETQYF. CDR3 DNA: TGTGCCAGCAGTTCGAGACAGGGGGCCGGAGAGACCCAGTACTTC.

The J gene is TRBJ2-7, the V gene TRBV18; D gene unclear. Germline loops: CDR1 KGHSH, CDR2 LQKENI. The CDR3 spans 14 residues. V was pared by 3 bases and J by 7 bases, with 16 bases between. This CDR3 reads CASSPYPGRREQYF. CDR3 DNA sequence: TGTGCCAGCTCACCGTACCCGGGTAGACGGGAGCAGTACTTC.

The chain links TRBV9 to TRBJ2-2; a possible D gene is TRBD1 (6 bases). V was pared by 4 bases and J by 5 bases, with 9 bases between. The germline CDR1 and CDR2 sequences are SGDLS and YYNGEE. The CDR3 has 13 residues. In DNA form, the CDR3 reads TGTGCCAGCAGCCCAGGACAGACCGGGGAGCTGTTTTTT. It translates to CASSPGQTGELFF.

The chain links TRBV28 to TRBJ2-7; 7 bases agree with TRBD2. CDR3 length: 17 amino acids. The V gene end was trimmed by 3 bases and the J gene end by 1 base; junction bases not matched to a gene: 12. Per the germline V gene, CDR1 is MDHEN and CDR2 is SYDVKM. The DNA for the CDR3 is TGTGCCAGCAGTTTGTCCTCGCGGCGGGAGAGGTCCTACGAGCAGTACTTC. Its protein is CASSLSSRRERSYEQYF.